This T cell receptor beta chain was captured by sequencing in a study of OX40 agonist ivuxolimab in advanced cancers. General observations from the study: At 0.1 to 3.0 mg/kg and by week 6, CD4+ and CD8+ T cells in the blood had expanded clonally.

This clone was found a few times. Antigen unknown. The CDR3 covers 16 residues. V dropped 1 base and J dropped 4 bases, with 14 bases sitting between them. Germline CDR1 reads SGHDT; CDR2 reads YYEEEE. The data were produced by immunoSEQ multiplex PCR, yet TCRdb's version contains in-frame clones alone and is incomplete. This repertoire shows approximately 41,000 clones, around 90% found once; its top ten account for 0.45% to 0.6%. The chain couples TRBV5-6 to TRBJ2-2, with a weak D call TRBD1 (5 bases). This TCR was sampled from an adult with an advanced solid tumor such as melanoma, head and neck, liver or kidney cancer. The sample here was CD4+ or CD8+ T cells sorted from blood, taken in a trial of the OX40 agonist ivuxolimab. The CDR3: CASSLISDSFTGELFF. In nucleotides, the CDR3 is TGTGCCAGCAGCTTGATCTCCGACAGCTTCACCGGGGAGCTGTTTTTT.